This record covers a single T cell receptor beta chain. Its antigen is currently not known. It has no much larger one-base neighbor in the sample; base qualities were not kept. TCR CDR3 regions were amplified from genomic DNA by multiplex PCR using the deep immunoSEQ assay. Genomic DNA extracted from each cell subset was distributed evenly over all wells of several immunoSEQ 96-well plates, and each plate served as one replicate. For sorted subsets, about 220 ng of genomic DNA, equivalent to around 30,000 T cell genomes, went into each replicate PCR. Purified libraries were quantified with a Qubit 3.0 fluorometer, sized on a Bioanalyzer 2100, and re-quantified with the KAPA Library Quantification kit. A separate single-read 150-cycle Illumina NextSeq 550 flow cell was used to sequence each immunoSEQ 96-well plate. Concerning the study's data processing: Because only junctional sequences without quality scores were contained in the immunoSEQ output, filtering matching that applied to full-length reads could not be performed. To assign V/J genes and CDR3, sequences were annotated against IMGT germline references using PyIR, a Python wrapper for IgBLAST v1.9. Any read was removed if the V/J assignment was weak (E-value above 1e-6), the CDR3 was missing, or the read contained stop codons, out-of-frame junctions, or ambiguous translated residues. A V3J clonotype was defined by an identical inferred V gene, J gene, and CDR3 amino acid sequence. To compute the percentage overlap between repertoires, the number of shared unique clonotypes was divided by the size of the smaller repertoire. Three approaches were used to assess repertoire richness: RTK rarefaction, the Chao1 estimator, and Recon v2.1 estimates of unobserved clonotypes. Generation probabilities for all TCRbeta clonotypes obtained by the gDNA method from several donors were computed using OLGA. TCRdb obtained this table from immuneACCESS and retained in-frame rearrangements with V and J assigned. These tables miss some clones; where compared with another copy, unresolved V genes account for less than half of the shortfall, and the remainder is unexplained. That table furnishes V, J and clone size, whereas the DNA furnished D and trimming. The table for this sample lists roughly 2 million clones; 90% to 95% of them were counted only once. The ten largest clonotypes hold 0.13% of the sample.

The data originate from a study of shared clonotypes between healthy human individuals (dated by TCRdb to 2018 to 2021). As for the study more broadly: A couple of women and a few men aged 18 to 49 years were included in the cohort. For each donor, CD4 naive and CD4 memory were each given three plates, CD8 naive was given two plates, and CD8 memory was given one plate. Per donor, leukapheresis produced somewhere between about 0.85 and 10 billion PBMCs. To increase sequencing depth and limit assay-specific biases, different laboratories used diverse techniques to prepare libraries and sequence TCR repertoires. To estimate repertoire size and how much clonotype sharing occurs between individuals, the study deeply sequenced the blood TCR repertoires of 5 or 6 healthy adults. Study-wide conclusions, independent of this receptor: Pairwise subsampling indicated that sequencing depth was expected to affect the degree of clonotype sharing among donors. Estimated clonotype richness was generally larger for naive than for memory subsets. Clonotypes shared by all four sorted-subset donors showed higher generation probabilities than non-shared clonotypes. About 4.5% of naive CD4, 3.5% of naive CD8, around 2.3% of memory CD4, and 0.4% of memory CD8 clonotypes were shared across several donors. Because the study included a small number of donors, the genetic and exposure-history diversity represented was limited. Incomplete sequencing was indicated by rarefaction of sorted-subset datasets, despite the large sequencing depth. Sampling was restricted to blood, and TCR repertoires in tissue are likely to differ from TCR repertoires in blood.

The donors were healthy, HIV-negative adults with no recently reported acute infections or vaccinations. Only Caucasian adults living in Nashville, Tennessee, USA were represented among the donors. CD4+ T cells were enriched through magnetic negative selection, after which naive cells were positively selected on CD45RA and the remaining negative fraction served as the memory subset. Blood was obtained by leukapheresis, after which PBMCs were separated by Ficoll-Histopaque density gradient centrifugation and cryopreserved in liquid nitrogen vapor phase. Purity and quantity of every magnetically sorted T cell population were checked by analytical flow cytometry. Genomic DNA was isolated from each sorted fraction and quantified by UV absorbance on a Nanodrop 2000c. V loses 4 bases, J loses 5 bases, and the germline ends lie 20 bases apart. From a lookup of the germline V gene, CDR1 and CDR2 are MNHEY and SVGAGI. From its cysteine to its phenylalanine, the CDR3 spans 16 amino acids. Only the CDR3 DNA stays, 48 bases, in frame from base 1.

The receptor was derived from a young man in good health. The sequence links TRBV6-5 to TRBJ2-5; a weak D assignment points to TRBD2 (5 bases agree). Source material: naive CD4+ T cells sorted from blood. This specimen's cell subset or site label, interpreted: CD45RA+ positively selected. CDR3 protein: CASSLHIEGVGETQYF. The DNA reads TGTGCCAGCAGTTTACATATCGAGGGTGTAGGGGAGACCCAGTACTTC.